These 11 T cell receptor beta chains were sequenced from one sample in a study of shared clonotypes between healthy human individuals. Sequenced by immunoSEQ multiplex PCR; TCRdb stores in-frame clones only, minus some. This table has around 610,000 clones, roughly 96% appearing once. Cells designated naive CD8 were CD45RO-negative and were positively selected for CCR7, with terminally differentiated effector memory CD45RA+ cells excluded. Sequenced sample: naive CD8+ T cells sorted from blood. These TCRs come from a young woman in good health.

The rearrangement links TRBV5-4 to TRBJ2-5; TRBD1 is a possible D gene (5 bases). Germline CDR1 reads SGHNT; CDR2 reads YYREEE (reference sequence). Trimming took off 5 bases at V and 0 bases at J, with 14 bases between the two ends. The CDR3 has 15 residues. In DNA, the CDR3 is TGTGCCAGCAGAAAGGGGTGGGGAAACCAAGAGACCCAGTACTTC. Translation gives CASRKGWGNQETQYF.

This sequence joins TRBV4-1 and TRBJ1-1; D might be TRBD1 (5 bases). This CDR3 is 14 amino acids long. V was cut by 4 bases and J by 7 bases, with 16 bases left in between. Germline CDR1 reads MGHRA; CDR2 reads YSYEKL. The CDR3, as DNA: TGCGCCAGCAGCCCCCTGGAGGGGTGGAATGAAGCTTTCTTT. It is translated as CASSPLEGWNEAFF.

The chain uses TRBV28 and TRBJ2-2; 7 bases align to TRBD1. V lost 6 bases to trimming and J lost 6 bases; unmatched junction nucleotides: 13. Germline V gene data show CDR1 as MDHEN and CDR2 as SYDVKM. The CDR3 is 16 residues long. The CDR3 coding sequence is TGTGCCAGCAGCAAAACTCAAGACAGGGACGCCGGGGAGCTGTTTTTT. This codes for CASSKTQDRDAGELFF.

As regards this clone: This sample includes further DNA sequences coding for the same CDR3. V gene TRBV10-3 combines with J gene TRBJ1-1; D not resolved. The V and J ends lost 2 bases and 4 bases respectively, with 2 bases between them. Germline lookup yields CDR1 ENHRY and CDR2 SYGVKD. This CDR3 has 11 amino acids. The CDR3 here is CAISEGTEAFF. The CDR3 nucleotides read TGTGCCATCAGTGAGGGCACTGAAGCTTTCTTT.

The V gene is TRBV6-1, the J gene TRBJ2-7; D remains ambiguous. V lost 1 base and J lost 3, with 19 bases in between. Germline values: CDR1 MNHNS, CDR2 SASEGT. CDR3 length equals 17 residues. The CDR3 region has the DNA TGTGCCAGCAGTGAAGTTTTTAGCTTGAGGAGAGGCTACGAGCAGTACTTC. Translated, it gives CASSEVFSLRRGYEQYF.

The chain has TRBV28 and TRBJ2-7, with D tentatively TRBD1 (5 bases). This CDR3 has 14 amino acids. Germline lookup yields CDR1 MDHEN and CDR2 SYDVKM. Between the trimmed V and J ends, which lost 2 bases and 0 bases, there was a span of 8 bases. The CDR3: CASSLQDNSYEQYF. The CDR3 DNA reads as TGTGCCAGCAGTTTACAGGACAACTCCTACGAGCAGTACTTC.

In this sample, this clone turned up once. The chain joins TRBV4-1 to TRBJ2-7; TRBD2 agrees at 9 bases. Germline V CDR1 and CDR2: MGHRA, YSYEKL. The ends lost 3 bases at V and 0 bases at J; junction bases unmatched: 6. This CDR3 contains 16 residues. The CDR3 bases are TGCGCCAGCAGCCACCGATTTAGCGGGAGCTCCTACGAGCAGTACTTC. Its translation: CASSHRFSGSSYEQYF.

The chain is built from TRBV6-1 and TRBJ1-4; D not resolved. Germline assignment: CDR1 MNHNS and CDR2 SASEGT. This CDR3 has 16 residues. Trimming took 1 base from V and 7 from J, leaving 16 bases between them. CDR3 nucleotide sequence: TGTGCCAGCAGTGAAGTACGGACCGACCAGTTTGAAAAACTGTTTTTT. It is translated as CASSEVRTDQFEKLFF.

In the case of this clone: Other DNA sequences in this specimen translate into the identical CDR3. CDR3 nucleotides: TGTGCCAGTAGTATCTCCTCGTACAATGAGCAGTTCTTC. Translated, it gives CASSISSYNEQFF. The genes are TRBV19 and TRBJ2-1; D gene ambiguous. Germline loops: CDR1 LNHDA, CDR2 SQIVND (reference sequence). The CDR3 is made up of 13 amino acids. The V end lost 3 bases, the J end lost 4 bases, and 7 bases lay between the germline ends.

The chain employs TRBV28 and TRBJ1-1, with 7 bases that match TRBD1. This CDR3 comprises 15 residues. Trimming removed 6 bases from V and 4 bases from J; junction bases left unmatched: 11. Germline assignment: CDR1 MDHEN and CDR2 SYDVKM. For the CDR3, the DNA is TGTGCCAGCAGCCACCCGAGGGGGCTGATCACTGAAGCTTTCTTT. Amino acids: CASSHPRGLITEAFF.

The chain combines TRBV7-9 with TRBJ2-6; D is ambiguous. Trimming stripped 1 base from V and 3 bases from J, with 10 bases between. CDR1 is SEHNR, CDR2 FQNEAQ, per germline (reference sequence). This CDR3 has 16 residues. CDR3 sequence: CASSLDNPYGANVLTF. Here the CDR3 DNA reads TGTGCCAGCAGCTTAGATAACCCTTATGGGGCCAACGTCCTGACTTTC.